The sequence of this T cell receptor beta chain was determined in a study of CD8+CD57+ T cells in acquired aplastic anemia. Background on the study: The study obtained an average of 3.2 ug of DNA from sorted CD4+ and CD8+ cells. Notes on the study in general: Patients and controls shared approximately 30 CD8+ CDR3 sequences.

TCR beta VDJ and CDR3 were profiled, and genomic DNA was the template. TCRdb re-called the reads through MiXCR, storing one row per CDR3 protein. The sample shows roughly 180,000 distinct CDR3 sequences, about 44% of them seen only once. All sequencing subjects had displayed CD8+CD57+ cell expansion on flow cytometry. Every patient had severe acquired aplastic anemia. Sampling of blood occurred while the patients had still received no therapy. This clonotype was recorded a few times. Its specificity is unknown. V lost 4 bases, J lost 3 bases, and 10 bases lay in between. The germline CDR1 and CDR2 sequences are SNHLY and FYNNEI. The CDR3 is 13 amino acids.

Material: sorted CD4+, CD8+, or CD8+CD57+ T cells (not recorded which) from PBMCs. This sequence originates from a human donor with aplastic anemia. The V and J genes are TRBV2 and TRBJ2-7; D gene uncertain. DNA of the CDR3: TGTGCCAGCAGTGTGAGGTCGAACTACGAGCAGTACTTC. This translates into CASSVRSNYEQYF. Full variable domain (outside the CDR3, taken from reference TRBV2 and TRBJ2-7): EPEVTQTPSHQVTQMGQEVILRCVPISNHLYFYWYRQILGQKVEFLVSFYNNEISEKSEIFDDQFSVERPDGSNFTLKIRSTKLEDSAMYFCASSVRSNYEQYFGPGTRLTVT.